This TCR beta chain was documented in a study of blood T cell repertoires in COVID-19. In the source study's methods: Scientists estimated how many nucleated cells there were by amplifying reference gene primers. Sequencing used immunoSEQ multiplex PCR; TCRdb keeps in-frame clones, though not all of them. The V and J calls and clone size come from that table; D and trimming were worked out from the DNA. The sample lists 450,000 to 500,000 clones, 75% to 90% occurring once. The germline V gene has CDR1 LNHDA and CDR2 SQIVND (reference sequence). The CDR3 loop spans 15 amino acids. Trimming took 3 bases from V and 3 from J; bases not matched to a gene: 5. As regards this clone: In the same sample, other DNA sequences code for this CDR3.

The genes are TRBV19 and TRBJ1-2; 9 bases agree with TRBD1. This clonotype was obtained from a human donor in a cohort sampled during active COVID-19. Sequencing was done on a sample of peripheral blood. The CDR3 sequence is CASSIPGQGDYGYTF. CDR3 DNA sequence: TGTGCCAGTAGTATTCCGGGACAGGGAGACTATGGCTACACCTTC.